This passage covers 18 T cell receptor beta chains from one sample sequenced in a study of Graves' ophthalmopathy and Graves' hyperthyroidism. The study amplified TCR beta CDR3 regions using RNA transcripts. Amplification began with first-round RT-PCR using HTBI primers, then second-round multiplex PCR was performed. TCRdb independently ran MiXCR on the multiplex PCR reads; one entry per CDR3 protein. The sample contains about 590,000 distinct CDR3 sequences, approximately 35% of which appear only once. The sample taken for sequencing was peripheral blood or thyroid tissue (not recorded which). These receptors originate from an adult man with Graves' hyperthyroidism.

This clonotype is a singleton in its sample. In nucleotides, the CDR3 is TGCAGCGGGGGGGACAGGGGCTCCAACTATGGCTACACCTTC. Residues: CSGGDRGSNYGYTF. The chain uses TRBV29-1 and TRBJ1-2; 10 nucleotides match TRBD1. Germline lookup yields CDR1 SQVTM and CDR2 ANQGSEA. The J segment lost 2 bases and the V segment lost 7 bases, leaving 7 bases of the junction unmatched. CDR3 size: 14 residues.

As for this clonotype: This may be a read error, as it is one base from a much larger clone. The missing conserved phenylalanine or tryptophan at the end of this CDR3 makes a read error likely. This rearrangement joins TRBV7-9 to TRBJ2-7; the match to TRBD1 covers 9 bases. The CDR3 is 14 residues long. Germline CDR1 SEHNR, CDR2 FQNEAQ (reference sequence). V lost 5 bases to trimming and J lost 6 bases; unmatched junction nucleotides: 8. CDR3 sequence (DNA): TGTGCCAGCAGCCGGGACAGGGCCTCAAGCGAGCAGTACTTA. This encodes CASSRDRASSEQYL.

This clonotype was detected only once. This sequence joins TRBV7-2 and TRBJ2-1; D remains ambiguous. Judging by the DNA end, TRBJ2-7 fits better; the J call may be wrong. The CDR3 totals 15 residues. Germline lookup yields CDR1 SGHTA and CDR2 FQGNSA. This chain's CDR3 is CASSLDASSYNEQYF. CDR3 DNA: TGTGCCAGCAGCTTGGACGCAAGCTCCTACAATGAGCAGTACTTC.

The V gene is TRBV7-9, the J gene TRBJ2-7, with D hard to call. Germline V CDR1 and CDR2: SEHNR, FQNEAQ (reference sequence). V lost 0 bases and J lost 1, with 28 bases in between. The CDR3 runs 21 residues. CDR3 nucleotides: TGTGCCAGCAGCTTAGCGAGGTCACAAGTCAAAATTCAACGGACGTCCTACGAGCAGTACTTC. It translates to CASSLARSQVKIQRTSYEQYF. Full variable domain (missing parts from reference TRBV7-9 and TRBJ2-7): DTGVSQNPRHKITKRGQNVTFRCDPISEHNRLYWYRQTLGQGPEFLTYFQNEAQLEKSRLLSDRFSAERPKGSFSTLEIQRTEQGDSAMYLCASSLARSQVKIQRTSYEQYFGPGTRLTVT.

The rearrangement uses TRBV13 and TRBJ1-5; D remains unclear. Germline V lookup: CDR1 PRHDT, CDR2 FYEKMQ (reference sequence). Trimming left V 3 bases short and J 0 bases short, with 12 bases between. CDR3 length equals 16 residues. Here the CDR3 reads CASSLMEGGSNQPQHF. As DNA, the CDR3 is TGTGCCAGCAGCTTGATGGAGGGTGGTAGCAATCAGCCCCAGCATTTT.

This clonotype was seen only a few times. At one end, the junction sequence differs from germline, possibly due to a read error. The chain carries TRBV5-1 and TRBJ2-5; perhaps TRBD1 as D (6 bases). The germline V gene encodes CDR1 SGHRS and CDR2 YFSETQ. The CDR3 has 15 amino acids. CDR3 DNA sequence: TGTGCCAGCAGCTTGGGTGCAGGGGCCGGGGAGACCCAGTACTTC. Translated, it gives CASSLGAGAGETQYF.

Concerning this clonotype: A much larger clone lies one base from this, so it may be a read error. The chain links TRBV2 to TRBJ1-1; tentatively, D is TRBD1 (5 bases). The CDR3 runs 13 residues. CDR1 and CDR2 from the germline V gene are SNHLY and FYNNEI. CDR3 nucleotide sequence: TGTGCCAGCGGTGATTTGGGGGGCACTGAAGCTTTCTTT. Protein product: CASGDLGGTEAFF.

Notes on this clonotype: This may stem from a read error, because a much larger clone lies one nucleotide away. The chain joins TRBV29-1 to TRBJ2-7; D may match TRBD1 or TRBD2 (5 bases each). CDR1 is SQVTM and CDR2 is ANQGSEA in the germline V gene. The V gene lost 6 bases and the J gene lost 3 bases, with 15 bases spanning the gap. The CDR3 has 13 residues. The DNA for the CDR3 is TGCAGCGTCGCATCCGGGACGGTCTACGAGCAGTACTTC. Translation gives CSVASGTVYEQYF.

V and J are TRBV7-2 and TRBJ2-7, with 7 bases fitting TRBD2. V lost 5 bases to trimming and J lost 7 bases; unmatched junction nucleotides: 14. From germline, CDR1 is SGHTA and CDR2 FQGNSA. This CDR3 is 15 amino acids long. The CDR3 bases are TGTGCCAGCAGCACTGGGACTACCCGTTACAATGAGCAGTACTTC. Its protein is CASSTGTTRYNEQYF.

A few counts support this clonotype. CDR3 amino acids: CASSYVVTGIEYEQYF. The CDR3 DNA is TGTGCCAGCAGTTACGTTGTGACAGGGATTGAGTACGAGCAGTACTTC. The chain uses TRBV6-5 and TRBJ2-7; TRBD1 matches at 7 bases. The V and J ends lost 2 bases and 4 bases, in that order; junction bases with no gene match: 11. The CDR3 extends over 16 amino acids. Germline CDR1 is MNHEY and CDR2 is SVGAGI.

As to this clonotype: Sequence at one end of the junction differs from germline and may be a read error. The chain joins TRBV5-1 to TRBJ1-4, with a tentative D call TRBD1 (6 bases). This CDR3 comprises 16 residues. Germline lookup yields CDR1 SGHRS and CDR2 YFSETQ. CDR3 DNA sequence: TGCGCCAGCAGCTTGAGGGGCTCCGGGGGCGGTGAAGAACTGTTTTTT. Protein: CASSLRGSGGGEELFF.

In its sample, this clonotype was seen many times. This chain connects TRBV12-3 or TRBV12-4 to TRBJ1-6; D is unclear. This CDR3 has 13 amino acids. The V end lost 0 bases, the J end lost 7 bases, and 4 bases lay between the germline ends. CDR3 DNA: TGTGCCAGCAGTTTAGCCTTCAATTCACCCCTCCACTTT. This encodes CASSLAFNSPLHF.

The sample holds many counts of this clonotype. This rearrangement joins TRBV19 to TRBJ1-5; 9 bases line up with TRBD1. This CDR3 has 17 amino acids. CDR1 and CDR2 from the germline V gene are LNHDA and SQIVND (reference sequence). V dropped 4 bases and J dropped 6; count of bases not matched to a gene: 13. CDR3 nucleotides: TGTGCCAGTAGTAATATGTGGACAGGGGTTGTTCGTCAGCCCCAGCATTTT. This sequence encodes CASSNMWTGVVRQPQHF. Supplemented by reference TRBV19 and TRBJ1-5, the full variable domain reads DGGITQSPKYLFRKEGQNVTLSCEQNLNHDAMYWYRQDPGQGLRLIYYSQIVNDFQKGDIAEGYSVSREKKESFPLTVTSAQKNPTAFYLCASSNMWTGVVRQPQHFGDGTRLSIL.

This clonotype was detected ten times or more. The rearrangement links TRBV20-1 to TRBJ2-7; TRBD2 matches 8 bases. V lost 3 bases and J lost 5; bases outside the gene matches: 6. Germline CDR1 and CDR2: DFQATT and SNEGSKA (reference sequence). The CDR3 loop spans 13 amino acids. CDR3 sequence reads: CSASRGGMDEQYF. CDR3 DNA: TGCAGTGCTAGTCGGGGGGGCATGGACGAGCAGTACTTC.

In this sample, this clonotype turned up once. The junction and the germline gene differ at one end; a read error may be behind it. The chain combines TRBV12-3 or TRBV12-4 with TRBJ1-2, with D perhaps TRBD1 (6 bases). This CDR3 has 16 residues. The CDR3 nucleotides are TGTGCCAGCAGTTTCGATCGGGGGGCTCCTAACCATGGCTACACCTTC. This sequence encodes CASSFDRGAPNHGYTF.

This clonotype showed up just once. Germline is not matched at one junction end, which may reflect a read error. The chain combines TRBV7-2 with TRBJ2-7; D tentatively fits TRBD1 or TRBD2 (6 bases each). This CDR3 has 15 amino acids. Germline CDR1 reads SGHTA; CDR2 reads FQGNSA. CDR3 nucleotide sequence: TGTGCCAGCAGCTTGGGGGGCACTTACTCCTACGGGCAGTACTTC. It is translated as CASSLGGTYSYGQYF.

The rearrangement links TRBV15 to TRBJ2-5; 15 nucleotides agree with TRBD2. V shed 1 base and J 2 bases; nucleotides not matched to a gene: 17. The germline gives CDR1 LNHNV, CDR2 YYDKDF (reference sequence). This CDR3 has 22 amino acids. The CDR3 reads CATSRGVVGTSGRMTKQETQYF. The CDR3 DNA sequence: TGTGCCACCAGCAGAGGGGTCGTCGGGACTAGCGGGAGGATGACAAAGCAAGAGACCCAGTACTTC.

This clonotype has just a few counts. The chain combines TRBV27 with TRBJ1-1; D call uncertain. Germline V gene lookup returns CDR1 MNHEY and CDR2 SMNVEV (reference sequence). There are 13 residues in the CDR3. V gave up 2 bases and J gave up 1 base, with 5 bases separating them. Here the CDR3 reads CASSLVPNTEAFF. CDR3 coding DNA: TGTGCCAGCAGTTTAGTCCCGAACACTGAAGCTTTCTTT.